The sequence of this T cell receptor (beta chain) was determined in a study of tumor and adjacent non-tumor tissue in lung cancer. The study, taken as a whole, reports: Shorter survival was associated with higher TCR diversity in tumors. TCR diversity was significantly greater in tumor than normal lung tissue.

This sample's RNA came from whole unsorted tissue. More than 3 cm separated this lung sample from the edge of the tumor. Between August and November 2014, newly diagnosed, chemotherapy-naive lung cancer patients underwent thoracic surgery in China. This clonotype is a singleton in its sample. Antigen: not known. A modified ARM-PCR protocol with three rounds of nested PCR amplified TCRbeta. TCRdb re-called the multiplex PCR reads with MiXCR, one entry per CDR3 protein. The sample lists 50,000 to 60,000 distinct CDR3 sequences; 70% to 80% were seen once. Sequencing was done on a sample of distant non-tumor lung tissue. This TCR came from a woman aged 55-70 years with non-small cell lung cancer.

The CDR3 region is CSARAPDFLMYEQYF. In DNA, the CDR3 is TGCAGTGCTAGGGCACCGGATTTTCTGATGTACGAGCAGTACTTC. J is TRBJ2-7 and V is TRBV20-1; D not resolved. Between the trimmed V and J ends, which lost 3 bases and 4 bases, there was a span of 19 bases. In germline, CDR1 is DFQATT, CDR2 SNEGSKA (reference sequence). CDR3 size: 15 residues.